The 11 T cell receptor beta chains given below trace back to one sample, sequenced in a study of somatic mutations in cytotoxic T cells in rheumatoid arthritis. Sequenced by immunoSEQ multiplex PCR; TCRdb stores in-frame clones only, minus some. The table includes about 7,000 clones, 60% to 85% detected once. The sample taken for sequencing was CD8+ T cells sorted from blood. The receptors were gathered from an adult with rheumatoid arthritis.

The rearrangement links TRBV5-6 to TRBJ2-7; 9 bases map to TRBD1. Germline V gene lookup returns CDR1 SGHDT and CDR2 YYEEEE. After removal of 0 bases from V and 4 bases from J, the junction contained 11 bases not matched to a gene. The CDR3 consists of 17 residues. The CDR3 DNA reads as TGTGCCAGCAGCTTGGCCAGGACAGGGGATTACCCATACGAGCAGTACTTC. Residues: CASSLARTGDYPYEQYF. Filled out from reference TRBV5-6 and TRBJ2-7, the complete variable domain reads DAGVTQSPTHLIKTRGQQVTLRCSPKSGHDTVSWYQQALGQGPQFIFQYYEEEERQRGNFPDRFSGHQFPNYSSELNVNALLLGDSALYLCASSLARTGDYPYEQYFGPGTRLTVT.

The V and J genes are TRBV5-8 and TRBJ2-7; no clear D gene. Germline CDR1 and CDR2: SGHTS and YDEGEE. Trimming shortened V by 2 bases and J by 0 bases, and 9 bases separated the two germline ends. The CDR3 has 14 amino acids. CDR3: CASSLLHNSYEQYF. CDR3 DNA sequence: TGTGCCAGCAGCTTACTCCATAACTCCTACGAGCAGTACTTC.

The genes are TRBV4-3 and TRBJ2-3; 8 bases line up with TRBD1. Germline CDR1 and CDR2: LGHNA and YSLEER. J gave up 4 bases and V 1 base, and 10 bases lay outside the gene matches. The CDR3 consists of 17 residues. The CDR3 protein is CASSQGQGASSADTQYF. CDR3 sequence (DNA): TGCGCCAGCAGCCAAGGGCAGGGGGCTTCGTCGGCAGATACGCAGTATTTT.

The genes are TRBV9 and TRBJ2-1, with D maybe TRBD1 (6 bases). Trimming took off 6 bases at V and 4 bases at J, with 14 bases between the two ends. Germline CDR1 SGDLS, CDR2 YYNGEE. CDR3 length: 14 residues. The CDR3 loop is CASNRDTIYNEQFF. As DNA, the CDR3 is TGTGCCAGCAACCGGGACACAATATACAATGAGCAGTTCTTC. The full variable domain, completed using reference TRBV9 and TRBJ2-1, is DSGVTQTPKHLITATGQRVTLRCSPRSGDLSVYWYQQSLDQGLQFLIQYYNGEERAKGNILERFSAQQFPDLHSELNLSSLELGDSALYFCASNRDTIYNEQFFGPGTRLTVL.

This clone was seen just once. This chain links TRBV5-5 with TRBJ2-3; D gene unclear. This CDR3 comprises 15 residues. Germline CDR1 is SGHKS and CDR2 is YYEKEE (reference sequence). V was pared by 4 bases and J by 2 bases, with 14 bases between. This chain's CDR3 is CASSQSAVDTDTQYF. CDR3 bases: TGTGCCAGCAGCCAGTCGGCCGTCGACACAGATACGCAGTATTTT. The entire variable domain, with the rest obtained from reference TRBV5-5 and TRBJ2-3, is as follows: DAGVTQSPTHLIKTRGQQVTLRCSPISGHKSVSWYQQVLGQGPQFIFQYYEKEERGRGNFPDRFSARQFPNYSSELNVNALLLGDSALYLCASSQSAVDTDTQYFGPGTRLTVL.

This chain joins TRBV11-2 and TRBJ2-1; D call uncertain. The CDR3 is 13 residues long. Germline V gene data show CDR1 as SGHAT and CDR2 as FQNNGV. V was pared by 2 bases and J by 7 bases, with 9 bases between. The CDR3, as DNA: TGTGCCAGCAGCTTACGGGCTCATAATGAGCAGTTCTTC. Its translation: CASSLRAHNEQFF.

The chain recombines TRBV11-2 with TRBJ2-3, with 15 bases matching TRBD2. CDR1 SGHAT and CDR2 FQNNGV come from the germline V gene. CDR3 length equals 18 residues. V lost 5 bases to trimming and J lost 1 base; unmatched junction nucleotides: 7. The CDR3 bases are TGTGCCAGCAGCCTAGGACTAGCGGGGGGGCTGGGCACAGATACGCAGTATTTT. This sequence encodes CASSLGLAGGLGTDTQYF.

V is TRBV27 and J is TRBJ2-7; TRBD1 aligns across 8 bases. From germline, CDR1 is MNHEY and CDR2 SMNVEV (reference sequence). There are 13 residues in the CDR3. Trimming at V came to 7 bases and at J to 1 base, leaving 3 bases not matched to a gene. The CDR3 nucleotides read TGTGCCAGCAAGGGACAGGAATCCTACGAGCAGTACTTC. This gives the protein CASKGQESYEQYF.

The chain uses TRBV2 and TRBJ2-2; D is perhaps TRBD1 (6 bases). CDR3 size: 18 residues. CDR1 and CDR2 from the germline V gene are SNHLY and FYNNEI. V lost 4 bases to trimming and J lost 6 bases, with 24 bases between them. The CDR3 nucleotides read TGTGCCAGCAGTGGGACAGTCTCCCGGCGGATGGTCGCCGGGGAGCTGTTTTTT. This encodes CASSGTVSRRMVAGELFF. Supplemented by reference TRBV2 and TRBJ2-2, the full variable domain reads EPEVTQTPSHQVTQMGQEVILRCVPISNHLYFYWYRQILGQKVEFLVSFYNNEISEKSEIFDDQFSVERPDGSNFTLKIRSTKLEDSAMYFCASSGTVSRRMVAGELFFGEGSRLTVL.

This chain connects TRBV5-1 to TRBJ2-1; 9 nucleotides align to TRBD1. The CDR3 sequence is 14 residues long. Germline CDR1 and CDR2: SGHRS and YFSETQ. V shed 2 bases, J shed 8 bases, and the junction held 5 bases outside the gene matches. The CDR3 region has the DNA TGCGCCAGCAGCTTCGTACAGGGGGCCTATGAGCAGTTCTTC. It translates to CASSFVQGAYEQFF.

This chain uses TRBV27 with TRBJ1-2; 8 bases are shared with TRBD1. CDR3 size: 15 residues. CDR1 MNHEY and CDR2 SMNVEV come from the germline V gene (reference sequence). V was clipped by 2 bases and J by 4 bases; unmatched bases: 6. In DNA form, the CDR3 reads TGTGCCAGCAGTTTAAGGGCAGGGGGCAGCTATGGCTACACCTTC. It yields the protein CASSLRAGGSYGYTF.